Following are 2 T cell receptor beta chains from one sample sequenced in a study of blood T cell repertoires in COVID-19. Profiling relied on immunoSEQ multiplex PCR, and the TCRdb table lists in-frame clones only, not all of them. The sample has some 150,000 clones; about 82% are singletons. Sequencing was carried out using peripheral blood. The receptors originated from a woman in her thirties or forties with active or convalescent COVID-19.

The chain uses TRBV19 and TRBJ2-6; no reliable D call. The CDR3 totals 12 residues. Germline V gene data show CDR1 as LNHDA and CDR2 as SQIVND (reference sequence). Trimming removed 10 bases at V and 0 bases at J, with 4 bases between. The CDR3 here is CATISGANVLTF. The CDR3 bases are TGTGCCACCATCTCTGGGGCCAACGTCCTGACTTTC.

The genes are TRBV10-1 and TRBJ1-1; D is ambiguous. Germline assignment: CDR1 WNHNN and CDR2 SYGVQD (reference sequence). V lost 5 bases and J 1 base, leaving 8 bases between the germline ends. The CDR3 spans 13 residues. The CDR3 coding sequence is TGCGCCAGCAGTCTGCAACAGAACACTGAAGCTTTCTTT. Its protein product is CASSLQQNTEAFF.